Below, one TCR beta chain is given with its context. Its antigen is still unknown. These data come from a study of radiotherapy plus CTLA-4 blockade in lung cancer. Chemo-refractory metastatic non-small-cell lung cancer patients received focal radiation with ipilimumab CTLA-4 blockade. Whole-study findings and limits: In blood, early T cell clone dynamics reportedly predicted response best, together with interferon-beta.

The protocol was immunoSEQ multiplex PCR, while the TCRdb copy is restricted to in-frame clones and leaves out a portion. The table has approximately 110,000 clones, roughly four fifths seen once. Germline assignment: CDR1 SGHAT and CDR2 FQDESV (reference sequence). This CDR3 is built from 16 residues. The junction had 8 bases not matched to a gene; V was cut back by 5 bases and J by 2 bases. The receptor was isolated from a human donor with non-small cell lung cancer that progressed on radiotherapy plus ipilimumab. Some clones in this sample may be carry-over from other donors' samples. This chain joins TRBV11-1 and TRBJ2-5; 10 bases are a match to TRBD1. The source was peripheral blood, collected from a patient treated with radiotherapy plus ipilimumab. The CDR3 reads CASSREDRGKQETQYF. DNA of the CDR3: TGTGCCAGCAGCCGGGAGGACAGGGGGAAACAAGAGACCCAGTACTTC.